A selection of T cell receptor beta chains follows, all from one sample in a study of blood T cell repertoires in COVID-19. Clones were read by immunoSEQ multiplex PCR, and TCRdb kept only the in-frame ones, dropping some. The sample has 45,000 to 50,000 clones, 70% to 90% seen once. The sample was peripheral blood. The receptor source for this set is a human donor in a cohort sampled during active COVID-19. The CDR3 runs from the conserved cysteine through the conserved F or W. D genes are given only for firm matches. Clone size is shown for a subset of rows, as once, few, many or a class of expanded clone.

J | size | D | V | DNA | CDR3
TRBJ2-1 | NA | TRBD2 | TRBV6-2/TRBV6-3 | TGTGCCAGCAGTGCCCAGGGAGGGCCGATCCTGAATGAGCAGTTCTTC | CASSAQGGPILNEQFF
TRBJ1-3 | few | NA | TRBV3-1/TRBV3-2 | TGTGCCAGCAGAACAGCCTCTGGAAACACCATATATTTT | CASRTASGNTIYF
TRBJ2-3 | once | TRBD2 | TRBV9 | TGTGCCAGCAGCGTCCGGACTAGCGGGGGTACAGATACGCAGTATTTT | CASSVRTSGGTDTQYF
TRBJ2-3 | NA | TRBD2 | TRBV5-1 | TGCGCCAGCAGCTTGACTAGCGGGGGAGATACGCAGTATTTT | CASSLTSGGDTQYF
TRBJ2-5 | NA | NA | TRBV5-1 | TGCGCCAGCAGCTTATCCGGGAACCTAGACCAAGAGACCCAGTACTTC | CASSLSGNLDQETQYF
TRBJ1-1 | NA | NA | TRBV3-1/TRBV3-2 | TGTGCCAGCACCAGGAACACTGAAGCTTTCTTT | CASTRNTEAFF
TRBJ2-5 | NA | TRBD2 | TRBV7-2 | TGTGCCAGCACCCTCGTGCGGGGGGGTGAGACCCAGTACTTC | CASTLVRGGETQYF
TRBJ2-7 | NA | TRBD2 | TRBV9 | TGTGCCAGCAGCGTAGGGGGACTAGCGGGGGACGAGCAGTACTTC | CASSVGGLAGDEQYF
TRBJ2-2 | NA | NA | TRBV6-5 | TGTGCCAGCAGTTACCTCCGGAACACCGGGGAGCTGTTTTTT | CASSYLRNTGELFF
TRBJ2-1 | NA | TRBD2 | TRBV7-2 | TGTGCCAGCAGCTCCCCCACTAGCGGGGATCATGAGCAGTTCTTC | CASSSPTSGDHEQFF
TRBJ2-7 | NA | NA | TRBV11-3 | TGTGCCAGCAGCTTAGACAGGGATTCGGGCGAGCAGTACTTC | CASSLDRDSGEQYF
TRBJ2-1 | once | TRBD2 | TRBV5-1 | TGCGCCAGCAGCCGGACGAGCGGGGCGTCCTACAATGAGCAGTTCTTC | CASSRTSGASYNEQFF
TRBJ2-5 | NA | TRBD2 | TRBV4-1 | TGCGCCAGCAGCCAAACACTAGCGGGGGGTCCTCAAGAGACCCAGTACTTC | CASSQTLAGGPQETQYF
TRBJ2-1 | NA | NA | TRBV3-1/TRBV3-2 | TGTGCCAGCAGCCAAGAGACGGGAACCAGGAACAATGAGCAGTTCTTC | CASSQETGTRNNEQFF
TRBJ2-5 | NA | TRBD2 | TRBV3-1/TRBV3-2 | TGTGCCAGCAGCCAATCCGGGGGGTCCCTAGGGACCCAGTACTTC | CASSQSGGSLGTQYF
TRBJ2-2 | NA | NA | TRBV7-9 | TGTGCCAGCAGTCATAAACAGGGTTGGACCGGGGAGCTGTTTTTT | CASSHKQGWTGELFF
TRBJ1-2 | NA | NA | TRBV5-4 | TGTGCCAGCAGCTCGATACAGGGAAACTATGGCTACACCTTC | CASSSIQGNYGYTF
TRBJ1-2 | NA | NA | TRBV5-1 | TGCGCCAGCAGCACCCGACAGACTAACTATGGCTACACCTTC | CASSTRQTNYGYTF
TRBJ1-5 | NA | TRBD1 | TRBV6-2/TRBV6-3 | TGTGCCAGCAGCATAGGACAGGGGAAATATAGCAATCAGCCCCAGCATTTT | CASSIGQGKYSNQPQHF
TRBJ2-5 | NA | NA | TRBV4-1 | TGCGCCAGCAGCCAAGATATCGGGCCAGGGTCTGGGGCCCAGTACTTC | CASSQDIGPGSGAQYF
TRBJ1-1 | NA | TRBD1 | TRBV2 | TGTGCCAGCTCGGGACAGCTAAAAAAAGCTTTCTTT | CASSGQLKKAFF
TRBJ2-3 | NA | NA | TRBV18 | TGTGCCAGCTCACCAGCACAGGGTAGCACAGATACGCAGTATTTT | CASSPAQGSTDTQYF
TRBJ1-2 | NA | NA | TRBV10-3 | TGTGCCATCAGTGAAACCGAAGGGGGGGACTATGGCTACACCTTC | CAISETEGGDYGYTF
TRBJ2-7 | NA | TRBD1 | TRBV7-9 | TGTGCCAGCAGCTTATGGGACAGGGGCTACGAGCAGTACTTC | CASSLWDRGYEQYF
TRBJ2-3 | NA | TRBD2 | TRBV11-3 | TGTGCCAGCAGGAGCGGGGGGACCTCAGATACGCAGTATTTT | CASRSGGTSDTQYF
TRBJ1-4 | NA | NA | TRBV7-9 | TGTGCCAGCAGAGAGCAGGGGTCTACTAATGAAAAACTGTTTTTT | CASREQGSTNEKLFF
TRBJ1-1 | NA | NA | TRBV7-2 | TGTGCCAGCAGCTTAGTAGTGGTCGGGGGAACTGAAGCTTTCTTT | CASSLVVVGGTEAFF
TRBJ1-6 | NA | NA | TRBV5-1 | TGCGCCAGCAGCTTGGGAGTTGCGACGGGCGGGTCACCCCTCCACTTT | CASSLGVATGGSPLHF
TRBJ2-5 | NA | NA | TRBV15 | TGTGCCACCAGCAGAGGAGATGAGTGGGAGACCCAGTACTTC | CATSRGDEWETQYF
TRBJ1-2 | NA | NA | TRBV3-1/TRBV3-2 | TGTGCCAGCAGCCCCGTAGGGGCTAACTATGGCTACACCTTC | CASSPVGANYGYTF
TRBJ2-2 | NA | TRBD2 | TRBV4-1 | TGCGCCGGTCAGGCAGGTCGGGGGGTGGACACCGGGGAGCTGTTTTTT | CAGQAGRGVDTGELFF